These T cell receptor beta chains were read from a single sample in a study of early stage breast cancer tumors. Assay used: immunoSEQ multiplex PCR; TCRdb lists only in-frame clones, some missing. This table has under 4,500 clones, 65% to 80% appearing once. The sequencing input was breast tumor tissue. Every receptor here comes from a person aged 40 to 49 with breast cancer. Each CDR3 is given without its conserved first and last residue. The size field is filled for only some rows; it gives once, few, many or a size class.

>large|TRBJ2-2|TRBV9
ASSVWGTNTGELF
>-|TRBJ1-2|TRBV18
ASSPDGNYGYT
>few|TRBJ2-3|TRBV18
ASSPGQAPYTDTQY
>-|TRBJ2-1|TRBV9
ASSPRPLASGRSNEQF
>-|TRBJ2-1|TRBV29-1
SVEEWTDNEQF
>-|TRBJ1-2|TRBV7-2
ASSLEVVATGTNYGYT
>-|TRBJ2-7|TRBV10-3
AIKDGSGYEQY
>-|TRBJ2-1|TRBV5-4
ASSLLPGLADREQF
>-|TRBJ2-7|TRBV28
ASSLGQGWLGYEQY
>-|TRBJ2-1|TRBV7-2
ASSLDGGYNEQF
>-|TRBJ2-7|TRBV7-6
ASSLGQYYEQY
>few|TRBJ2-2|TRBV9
ASSMTGFGTGELF
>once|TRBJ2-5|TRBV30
AWLGTGGLSSEMETQY
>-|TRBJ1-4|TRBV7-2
ASSQTGPTNEKLF
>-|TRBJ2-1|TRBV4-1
ASSQLGEWDEQF
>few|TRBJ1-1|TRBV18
ASSVDPNTEAF
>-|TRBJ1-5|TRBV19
ASSIVNQPQH
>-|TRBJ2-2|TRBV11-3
ASSSEQTTGVGELF
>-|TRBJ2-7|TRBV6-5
ASSPRHNSYEQY
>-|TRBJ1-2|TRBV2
ASSRGTVGYGYT
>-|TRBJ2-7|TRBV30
AWRGTAAYEQY
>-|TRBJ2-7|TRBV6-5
ASSYSRQGYEQY
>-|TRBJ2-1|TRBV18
ASSPLGMAGTKLYNEQF